This T cell receptor beta chain originates from a study of identical twins. Regarding the study as a whole: There were fewer insertions in abundant cord blood beta clonotypes, but memory repertoires showed no such pattern. When twins shared out-of-frame alpha sequences, those sequences had excess low generation probability. In monozygotic twins, models underestimated the sharing of out-of-frame TCR alpha. Findings depended on cross-sectional statistics rather than tracking the same donors.

MiXCR, run by TCRdb on the 5' RACE reads, gives a single entry per CDR3 protein. The profile shows a few hundred thousand distinct CDR3 sequences, approximately 8.3% of them singletons. This clonotype was seen many times. Its specificity is not known. The CDR3 covers 15 residues. With V trimmed by 1 base and J by 1 base, 2 bases remained unmatched. CDR1 is SEHNR and CDR2 is FQNEAQ in the germline V gene (reference sequence). These data were also reused for a study on yellow fever vaccine responses in identical twins.

The sample taken for sequencing was CD8+ T cells sorted from blood. The rearrangement joins TRBV7-9 to TRBJ2-7; TRBD1 agrees at 9 bases. The sequence came from a woman under 30 in good health. CDR3 DNA sequence: TGTGCCAGCAGCTTAGTGGGACAGGGTTCCTACGAGCAGTACTTC. Its translation: CASSLVGQGSYEQYF.